The 16 T cell receptor beta chains below come from one sample, sequenced in a study of cytomegalovirus exposure and HLA in healthy donors. Profiling relied on immunoSEQ multiplex PCR, and the TCRdb table lists in-frame clones only, not all of them. The data contain over 150,000 clones, 75% to 85% of them singletons. Specimen: PBMCs. The receptors were gathered from a woman in her 30s in good health and CMV-seropositive.

The chain is built from TRBV7-8 and TRBJ2-3; D is unresolved. The CDR3 is 15 residues long. Germline CDR1 reads SGHVS; CDR2 reads FQNEAQ. Between the trimmed V and J ends, which lost 2 bases and 6 bases, there was a span of 15 bases. The DNA of the CDR3 is TGTGCCAGCAGCTTATCCCGGAAGGTCGGGGATACGCAGTATTTT. Its protein product is CASSLSRKVGDTQYF.

The chain has TRBV7-9 and TRBJ2-1; TRBD2 aligns across 11 bases. V trimming: 5 bases; J trimming: 7 bases; junction bases outside the gene matches: 10. CDR3 length: 16 amino acids. The germline gives CDR1 SEHNR, CDR2 FQNEAQ (reference sequence). The CDR3 is CASSRLAGGPGNEQFF. The CDR3 coding sequence is TGTGCCAGCAGCCGATTAGCGGGAGGGCCTGGGAATGAGCAGTTCTTC.

V and J are TRBV9 and TRBJ1-2, with 9 positions matching TRBD1. CDR1 SGDLS and CDR2 YYNGEE come from the germline V gene. Trimming cost V 0 bases and J 1 base; bases outside gene matches: 4. This CDR3 has 16 amino acids. The CDR3 DNA is TGTGCCAGCAGCGTAGACGGGACAGGGATTAACTATGGCTACACCTTC. It is translated as CASSVDGTGINYGYTF.

The chain has TRBV11-1 and TRBJ2-3; TRBD2 aligns across 9 bases. V lost 5 bases to trimming and J lost 8 bases; unmatched junction nucleotides: 23. Germline V lookup: CDR1 SGHAT, CDR2 FQDESV (reference sequence). This CDR3 spans 19 amino acids. The CDR3, as DNA: TGTGCCAGCAGCCCGGCGATGAGCGGGAGGAACGGGTTTCAGGTTACGCAGTATTTT. This translates into CASSPAMSGRNGFQVTQYF.

This clone was seen repeatedly, ten times or more. CDR3: CASSVAGGQPQHF. CDR3 nucleotides: TGTGCCAGCAGTGTGGCAGGAGGTCAGCCCCAGCATTTT. V gene TRBV25-1 combines with J gene TRBJ1-5, with unresolved D. Germline V gene sequence: CDR1 MGHDK, CDR2 SYGVNS. The length of the CDR3 is 13 residues. Trimming stripped 4 bases from V and 6 bases from J, with 10 bases between.

This chain joins TRBV9 and TRBJ2-7, with D tentatively TRBD1 (6 bases). V lost 3 bases, J lost 2 bases, and 12 bases lay in between. The CDR3 contains 14 residues. From germline, CDR1 is SGDLS and CDR2 YYNGEE. CDR3 nucleotide sequence: TGTGCCAGCAGCGCATGGGACAATACCTACGAGCAGTACTTC. It specifies CASSAWDNTYEQYF.

J is TRBJ2-5 and V is TRBV11-3, with TRBD1 as a possible D gene (6 bases). Looked up from germline, CDR1 is SGHNT and CDR2 is YENEEA. CDR3 length: 13 amino acids. Deletions cut 2 bases from V and 4 bases from J, with 8 bases between. The CDR3 loop is CASSLSRGETQYF. The CDR3 coding sequence is TGTGCCAGCAGCTTAAGCAGGGGAGAGACCCAGTACTTC. Looking up the rest from reference TRBV11-3 and TRBJ2-5 gives the full variable domain: EAGVVQSPRYKIIEKKQPVAFWCNPISGHNTLYWYLQNLGQGPELLIRYENEEAVDDSQLPKDRFSAERLKGVDSTLKIQPAELGDSAVYLCASSLSRGETQYFGPGTRLLVL.

This chain uses TRBV10-3 with TRBJ2-3, with 9 nucleotides matching TRBD2. Germline V CDR1 and CDR2: ENHRY, SYGVKD. V was clipped by 0 bases and J by 4 bases; unmatched bases: 8. The CDR3 totals 17 residues. The CDR3 spells CAISESPLAGTPDTQYF. The CDR3 bases are TGTGCCATCAGTGAGTCACCACTAGCGGGTACTCCAGATACGCAGTATTTT.

The rearrangement uses TRBV27 and TRBJ2-1; D perhaps matches TRBD2 (6 bases). Germline-derived CDR1 and CDR2 are MNHEY and SMNVEV (reference sequence). The V end was cut by 3 bases, the J end by 3 bases, with 12 bases between. The CDR3 length is 15 residues. The CDR3 sequence is CASSFRASVYNEQFF. The CDR3 bases are TGTGCCAGCAGTTTTAGGGCTAGCGTCTACAATGAGCAGTTCTTC.

The sample holds a few counts of this clone. This chain connects TRBV29-1 to TRBJ1-2; possibly TRBD1 for D (5 bases). The CDR3 sequence is 12 residues long. Looked up from germline, CDR1 is SQVTM and CDR2 is ANQGSEA. V lost 4 bases and J 8 bases, leaving 14 bases between the germline ends. CDR3 sequence reads: CSVVVTVGGYTF. The CDR3 coding sequence is TGCAGCGTTGTAGTGACAGTTGGGGGCTACACCTTC.

This clone appeared once. The chain carries TRBV18 and TRBJ2-1; 9 nucleotides line up with TRBD1. Trimming at V came to 1 base and at J to 7 bases, leaving 14 bases not matched to a gene. The CDR3 spans 18 residues. CDR1 and CDR2 from the germline V gene are KGHSH and LQKENI. In DNA, the CDR3 is TGTGCCAGCTCACCACGTGCGAGTGGACAGGGGAATTCGAATGAGCAGTTCTTC. Its translation: CASSPRASGQGNSNEQFF. The whole variable domain, filled in from reference TRBV18 and TRBJ2-1, reads NAGVMQNPRHLVRRRGQEARLRCSPMKGHSHVYWYRQLPEEGLKFMVYLQKENIIDESGMPKERFSAEFPKEGPSILRIQQVVRGDSAAYFCASSPRASGQGNSNEQFFGPGTRLTVL.

This rearrangement joins TRBV2 to TRBJ2-5; 14 bases match TRBD2. This CDR3 is built from 15 residues. CDR1 is SNHLY and CDR2 is FYNNEI in the germline V gene. Trimming at V came to 4 bases and at J to 4 bases, leaving 2 bases not matched to a gene. Written as DNA, the CDR3 is TGTGCCAGCAGTGCCGGACTAGCGGGAGGAGAGACCCAGTACTTC. As protein: CASSAGLAGGETQYF.

This sequence joins TRBV15 and TRBJ1-4, with 8 bases aligning to TRBD1. The V segment lost 0 bases and the J segment 8 bases; nucleotides outside the gene matches: 8. The CDR3 contains 16 residues. Germline loops: CDR1 LNHNV, CDR2 YYDKDF (reference sequence). This CDR3 reads CATSRDTNRGREKLFF. CDR3 nucleotides: TGTGCCACCAGCAGAGATACGAACAGGGGGAGGGAAAAACTGTTTTTT.

The chain joins TRBV9 to TRBJ2-6; 9 bases agree with TRBD1. CDR1 is SGDLS, CDR2 YYNGEE, per germline. This CDR3 spans 16 amino acids. V lost 5 bases to trimming and J lost 1 base; unmatched junction nucleotides: 4. CDR3 sequence reads: CASRGQGLSGANVLTF. CDR3 coding DNA: TGTGCCAGCAGGGGACAGGGATTGTCTGGGGCCAACGTCCTGACTTTC.

This clone was observed a few times. The chain carries TRBV6-1 and TRBJ1-1; D gene ambiguous. V lost 4 bases, J lost 0 bases, and 9 bases lay in between. The germline gives CDR1 MNHNS, CDR2 SASEGT. The CDR3 runs 14 residues. As DNA, the CDR3 is TGTGCCAGCAGTGGTCAGACACTGAACACTGAAGCTTTCTTT. It yields the protein CASSGQTLNTEAFF.

This sequence joins TRBV29-1 and TRBJ2-1; 9 bases map to TRBD1. The V gene end was trimmed by 3 bases and the J gene end by 11 bases; junction bases not matched to a gene: 8. This CDR3 is 13 amino acids long. The germline V gene encodes CDR1 SQVTM and CDR2 ANQGSEA. The CDR3 DNA is TGCAGCGTTGATAGTCGGGACAGGGAACAGCAGTTCTTC. Translating gives CSVDSRDREQQFF.